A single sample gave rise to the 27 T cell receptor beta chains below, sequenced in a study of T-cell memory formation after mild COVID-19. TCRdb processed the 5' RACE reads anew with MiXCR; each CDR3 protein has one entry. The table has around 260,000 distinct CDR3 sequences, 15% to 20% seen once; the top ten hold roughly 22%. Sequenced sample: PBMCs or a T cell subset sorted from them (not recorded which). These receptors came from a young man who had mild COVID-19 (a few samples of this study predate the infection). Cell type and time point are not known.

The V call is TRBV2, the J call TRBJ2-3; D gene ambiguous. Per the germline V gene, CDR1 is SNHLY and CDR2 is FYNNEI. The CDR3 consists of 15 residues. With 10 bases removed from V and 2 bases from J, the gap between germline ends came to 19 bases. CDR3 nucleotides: TGTGCCACACACCTTGACGCCACCTACACAGATACGCAGTATTTT. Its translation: CATHLDATYTDTQYF.

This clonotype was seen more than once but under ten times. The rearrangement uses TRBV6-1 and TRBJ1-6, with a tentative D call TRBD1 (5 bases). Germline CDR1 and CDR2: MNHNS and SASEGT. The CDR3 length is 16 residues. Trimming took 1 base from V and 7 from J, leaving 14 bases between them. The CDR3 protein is CASSEEGRVRNSPLHF. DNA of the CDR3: TGTGCCAGCAGTGAAGAGGGCAGGGTTAGGAATTCACCCCTCCACTTT.

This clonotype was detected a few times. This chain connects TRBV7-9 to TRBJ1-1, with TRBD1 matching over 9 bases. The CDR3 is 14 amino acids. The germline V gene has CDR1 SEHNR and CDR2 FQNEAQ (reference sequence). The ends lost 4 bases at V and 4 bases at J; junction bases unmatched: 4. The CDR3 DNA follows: TGTGCCAGCAGCTCAGGGACAGGGCGCACTGAAGCTTTCTTT. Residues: CASSSGTGRTEAFF.

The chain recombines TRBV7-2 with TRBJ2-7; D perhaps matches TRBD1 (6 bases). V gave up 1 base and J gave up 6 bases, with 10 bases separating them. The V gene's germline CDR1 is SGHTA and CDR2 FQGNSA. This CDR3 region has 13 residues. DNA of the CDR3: TGTGCCAGCAGCTTAGGCGGCAGGGGCGAGCAGTACTTC. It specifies CASSLGGRGEQYF. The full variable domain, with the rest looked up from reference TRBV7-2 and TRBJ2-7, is GAGVSQSPSNKVTEKGKDVELRCDPISGHTALYWYRQSLGQGLEFLIYFQGNSAPDKSGLPSDRFSAERTGGSVSTLTIQRTQQEDSAVYLCASSLGGRGEQYFGPGTRLTVT.

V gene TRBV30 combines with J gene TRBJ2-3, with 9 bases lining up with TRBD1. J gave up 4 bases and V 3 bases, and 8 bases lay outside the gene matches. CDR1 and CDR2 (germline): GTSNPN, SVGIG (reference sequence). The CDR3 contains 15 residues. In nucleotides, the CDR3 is TGTGCCTGGAGGCGTACAGGGGGCCGGGCAGATACGCAGTATTTT. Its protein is CAWRRTGGRADTQYF.

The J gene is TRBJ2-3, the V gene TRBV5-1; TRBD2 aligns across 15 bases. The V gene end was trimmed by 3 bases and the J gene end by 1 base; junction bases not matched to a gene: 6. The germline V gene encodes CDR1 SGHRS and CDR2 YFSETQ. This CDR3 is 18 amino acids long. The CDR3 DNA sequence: TGCGCCAGCAGCTGGACTAGCGGGGGGGCCATAGGCACAGATACGCAGTATTTT. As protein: CASSWTSGGAIGTDTQYF. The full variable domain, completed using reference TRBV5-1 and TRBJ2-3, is KAGVTQTPRYLIKTRGQQVTLSCSPISGHRSVSWYQQTPGQGLQFLFEYFSETQRNKGNFPGRFSGRQFSNSRSEMNVSTLELGDSALYLCASSWTSGGAIGTDTQYFGPGTRLTVL.

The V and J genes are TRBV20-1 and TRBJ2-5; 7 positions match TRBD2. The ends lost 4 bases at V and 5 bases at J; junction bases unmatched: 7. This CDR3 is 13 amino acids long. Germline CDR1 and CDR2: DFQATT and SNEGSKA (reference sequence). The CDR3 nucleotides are TGCAGTGCTACCCAACTAGCGCGGGAGACCCAGTACTTC. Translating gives CSATQLARETQYF.

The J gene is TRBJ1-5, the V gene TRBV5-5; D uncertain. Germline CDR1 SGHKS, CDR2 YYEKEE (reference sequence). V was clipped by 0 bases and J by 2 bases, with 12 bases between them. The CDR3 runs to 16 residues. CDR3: CASSLGPGSGNQPQHF. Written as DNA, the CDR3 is TGTGCCAGCAGCTTGGGGCCGGGAAGCGGCAATCAGCCCCAGCATTTT.

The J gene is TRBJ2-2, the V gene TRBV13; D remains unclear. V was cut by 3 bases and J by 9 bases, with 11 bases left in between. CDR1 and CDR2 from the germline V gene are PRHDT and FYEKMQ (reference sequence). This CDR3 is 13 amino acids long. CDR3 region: CASSFLTSRELFF. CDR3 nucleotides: TGTGCCAGCAGCTTCCTGACGTCGAGGGAGCTGTTTTTT. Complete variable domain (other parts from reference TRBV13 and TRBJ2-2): AAGVIQSPRHLIKEKRETATLKCYPIPRHDTVYWYQQGPGQDPQFLISFYEKMQSDKGSIPDRFSAQQFSDYHSELNMSSLELGDSALYFCASSFLTSRELFFGEGSRLTVL.

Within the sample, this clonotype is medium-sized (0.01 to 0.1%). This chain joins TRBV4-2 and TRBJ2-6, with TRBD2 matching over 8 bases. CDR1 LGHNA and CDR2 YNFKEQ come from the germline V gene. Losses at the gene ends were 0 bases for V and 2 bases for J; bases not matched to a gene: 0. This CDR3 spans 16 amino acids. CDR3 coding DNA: TGTGCCAGCAGCCAAGAAGCGGGGGCTGGGGCCAACGTCCTGACTTTC. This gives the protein CASSQEAGAGANVLTF.

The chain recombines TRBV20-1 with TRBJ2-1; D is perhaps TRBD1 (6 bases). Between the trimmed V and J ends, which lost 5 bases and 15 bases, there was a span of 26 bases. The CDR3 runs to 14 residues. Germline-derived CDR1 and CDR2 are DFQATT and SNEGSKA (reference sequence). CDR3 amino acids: CSAPLGTPWRRVFF. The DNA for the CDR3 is TGCAGTGCTCCCCTCGGGACACCATGGAGAAGGGTGTTCTTC.

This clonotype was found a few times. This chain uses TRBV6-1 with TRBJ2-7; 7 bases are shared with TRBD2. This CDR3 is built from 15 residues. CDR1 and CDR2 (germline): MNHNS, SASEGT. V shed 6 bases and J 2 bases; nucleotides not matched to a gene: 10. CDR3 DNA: TGTGCCAGCAGGCCCGGGGGGTATGGGACCTACGAGCAGTACTTC. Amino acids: CASRPGGYGTYEQYF.

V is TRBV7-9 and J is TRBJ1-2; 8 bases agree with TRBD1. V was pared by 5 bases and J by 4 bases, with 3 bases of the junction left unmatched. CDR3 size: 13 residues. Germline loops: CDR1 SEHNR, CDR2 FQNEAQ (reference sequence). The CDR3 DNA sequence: TGTGCCAGCAGCCAACAGGGGGGCTATGGCTACACCTTC. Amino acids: CASSQQGGYGYTF.

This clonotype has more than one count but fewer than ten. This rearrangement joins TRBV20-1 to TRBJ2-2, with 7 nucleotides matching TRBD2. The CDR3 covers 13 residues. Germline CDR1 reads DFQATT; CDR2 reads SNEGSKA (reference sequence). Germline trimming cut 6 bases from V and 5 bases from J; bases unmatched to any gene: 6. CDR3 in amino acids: CSARTSVTGELFF. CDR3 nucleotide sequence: TGCAGTGCCAGGACTAGTGTTACCGGGGAGCTGTTTTTT.

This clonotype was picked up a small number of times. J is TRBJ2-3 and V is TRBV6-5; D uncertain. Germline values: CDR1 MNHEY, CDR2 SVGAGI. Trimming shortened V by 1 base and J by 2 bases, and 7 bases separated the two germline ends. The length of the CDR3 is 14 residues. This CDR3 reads CASSYFGDTDTQYF. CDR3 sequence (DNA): TGTGCCAGCAGTTACTTTGGGGACACAGATACGCAGTATTTT.

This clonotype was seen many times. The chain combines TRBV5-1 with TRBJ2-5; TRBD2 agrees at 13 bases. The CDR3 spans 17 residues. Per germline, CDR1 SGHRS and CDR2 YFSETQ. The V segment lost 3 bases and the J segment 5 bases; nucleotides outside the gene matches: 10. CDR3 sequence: CASSSRTSGGVSETQYF. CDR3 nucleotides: TGCGCCAGCAGCTCCAGGACTAGCGGGGGAGTAAGCGAGACCCAGTACTTC.

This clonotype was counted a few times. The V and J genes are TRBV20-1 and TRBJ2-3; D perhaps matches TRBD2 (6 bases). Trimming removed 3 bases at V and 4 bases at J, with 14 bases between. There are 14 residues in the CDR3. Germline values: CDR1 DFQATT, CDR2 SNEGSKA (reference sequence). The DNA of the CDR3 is TGCAGTGCTAGTTGGGAGGAGCGGCCAGATACGCAGTATTTT. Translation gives CSASWEERPDTQYF.

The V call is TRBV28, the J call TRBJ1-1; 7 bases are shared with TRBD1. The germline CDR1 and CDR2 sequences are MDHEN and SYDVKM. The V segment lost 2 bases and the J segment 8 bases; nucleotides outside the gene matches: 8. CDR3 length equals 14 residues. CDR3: CASSLGGDSEEAFF. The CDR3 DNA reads TGTGCCAGCAGTTTAGGCGGGGACAGCGAGGAAGCTTTCTTT.

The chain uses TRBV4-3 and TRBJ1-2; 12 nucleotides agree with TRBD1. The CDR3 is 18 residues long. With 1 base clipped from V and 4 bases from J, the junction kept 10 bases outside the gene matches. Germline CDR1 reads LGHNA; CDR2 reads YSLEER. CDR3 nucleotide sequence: TGCGCCAGCAGCCAAGCGGGGACAGGGGGCAGTTTGGGCTATGGCTACACCTTC. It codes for CASSQAGTGGSLGYGYTF.

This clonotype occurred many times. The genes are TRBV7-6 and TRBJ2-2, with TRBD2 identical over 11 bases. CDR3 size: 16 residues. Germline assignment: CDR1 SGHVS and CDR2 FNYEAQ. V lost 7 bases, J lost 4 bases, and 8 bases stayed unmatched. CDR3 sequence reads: CASTFSGGAGTGELFF. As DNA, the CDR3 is TGTGCCAGCACCTTTAGCGGGGGGGCCGGCACCGGGGAGCTGTTTTTT. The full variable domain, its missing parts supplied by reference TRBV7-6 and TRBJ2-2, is GAGVSQSPRYKVTKRGQDVALRCDPISGHVSLYWYRQALGQGPEFLTYFNYEAQQDKSGLPNDRFSAERPEGSISTLTIQRTEQRDSAMYRCASTFSGGAGTGELFFGEGSRLTVL.

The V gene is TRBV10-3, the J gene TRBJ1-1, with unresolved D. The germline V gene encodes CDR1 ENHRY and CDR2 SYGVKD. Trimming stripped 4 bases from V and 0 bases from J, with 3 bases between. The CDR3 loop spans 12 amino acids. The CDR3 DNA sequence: TGTGCCATCAGTGGACTGAACACTGAAGCTTTCTTT. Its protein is CAISGLNTEAFF.

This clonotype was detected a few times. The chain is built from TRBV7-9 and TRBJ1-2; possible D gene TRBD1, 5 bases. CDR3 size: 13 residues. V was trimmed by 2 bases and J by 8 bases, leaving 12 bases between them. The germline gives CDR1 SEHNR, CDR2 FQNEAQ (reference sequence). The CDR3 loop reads CASSLPRGAGYTF. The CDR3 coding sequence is TGTGCCAGCAGCTTACCCCGGGGCGCGGGCTACACCTTC.

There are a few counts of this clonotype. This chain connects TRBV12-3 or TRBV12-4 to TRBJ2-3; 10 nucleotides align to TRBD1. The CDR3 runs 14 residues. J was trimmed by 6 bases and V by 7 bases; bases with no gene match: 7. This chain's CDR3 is CASILTGGRDTQYF. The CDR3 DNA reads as TGTGCCAGCATCCTGACAGGGGGCCGGGATACGCAGTATTTT.

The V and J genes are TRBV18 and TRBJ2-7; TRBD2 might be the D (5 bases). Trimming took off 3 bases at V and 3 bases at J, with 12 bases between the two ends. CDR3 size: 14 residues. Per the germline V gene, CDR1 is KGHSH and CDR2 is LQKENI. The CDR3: CASSPGVGVYEQYF. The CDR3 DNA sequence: TGTGCCAGCTCACCGGGAGTCGGTGTCTACGAGCAGTACTTC.

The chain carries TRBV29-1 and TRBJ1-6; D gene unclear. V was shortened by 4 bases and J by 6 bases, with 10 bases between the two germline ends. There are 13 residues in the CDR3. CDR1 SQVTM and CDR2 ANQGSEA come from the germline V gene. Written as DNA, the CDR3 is TGCAGCGTTGGTGAGGACTTTAATTCACCCCTCCACTTT. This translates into CSVGEDFNSPLHF.

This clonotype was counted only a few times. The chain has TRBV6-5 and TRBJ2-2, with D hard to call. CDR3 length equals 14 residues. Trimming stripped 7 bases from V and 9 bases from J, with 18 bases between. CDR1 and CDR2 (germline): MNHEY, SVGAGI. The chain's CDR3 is CASTEYGSTRELFF. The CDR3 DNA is TGTGCCAGCACTGAGTACGGCTCGACCCGGGAGCTGTTTTTT.

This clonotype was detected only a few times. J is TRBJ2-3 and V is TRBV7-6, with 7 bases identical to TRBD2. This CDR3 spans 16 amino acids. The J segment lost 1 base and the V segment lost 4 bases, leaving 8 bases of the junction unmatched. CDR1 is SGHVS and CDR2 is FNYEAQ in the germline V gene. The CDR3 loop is CASSSGLDFGTDTQYF. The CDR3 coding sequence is TGTGCCAGCAGCTCTGGACTAGACTTCGGCACAGATACGCAGTATTTT.